The 10 T cell receptor beta chains given below trace back to one sample, sequenced in a study of blood T cell repertoires in COVID-19. Sequencing used immunoSEQ multiplex PCR; TCRdb keeps in-frame clones, though not all of them. The sample has around 200,000 clones, 84% seen once. The sequenced sample was peripheral blood. The receptors derive from a human donor in a cohort sampled during active COVID-19.

V gene TRBV7-9 combines with J gene TRBJ2-5; 11 positions match TRBD2. V trimming: 1 base; J trimming: 1 base; junction bases outside the gene matches: 5. This CDR3 comprises 17 residues. Germline loops: CDR1 SEHNR, CDR2 FQNEAQ (reference sequence). The DNA for the CDR3 is TGTGCCAGCAGCTTAGGGCCACTAGCGGGGGTCCAAGAGACCCAGTACTTC. It translates to CASSLGPLAGVQETQYF.

J is TRBJ2-7 and V is TRBV5-1, with 10 bases identical to TRBD2. Germline V gene sequence: CDR1 SGHRS, CDR2 YFSETQ. J gave up 3 bases and V 3 bases, and 3 bases lay outside the gene matches. The CDR3 covers 14 residues. In nucleotides, the CDR3 is TGCGCCAGCAGCTCCGGGACTAGCGACTACGAGCAGTACTTC. Its protein is CASSSGTSDYEQYF.

In DNA, the CDR3 is TGCGCCAGCAGCCAAGTCGCAGGGGCTAACTATGGCTACACCTTC. This sequence encodes CASSQVAGANYGYTF. This chain uses TRBV4-1 with TRBJ1-2; D perhaps matches TRBD1 (6 bases). Germline loops: CDR1 MGHRA, CDR2 YSYEKL. The CDR3 is 15 residues long. Trimming removed 1 base from V and 0 bases from J, with 9 bases in between.

The J gene is TRBJ2-5, the V gene TRBV6-5; a possible D gene is TRBD2 (6 bases). Per germline, CDR1 MNHEY and CDR2 SVGAGI. Trimming removed 10 bases at V and 4 bases at J, with 22 bases between. There are 15 residues in the CDR3. CDR3 bases: TGTGCCACCCACCTGGGGCCCAAGGAGGGAGAGACCCAGTACTTC. This codes for CATHLGPKEGETQYF.

The rearrangement uses TRBV9 and TRBJ1-4, with 9 bases identical to TRBD1. This CDR3 region has 18 residues. CDR1 is SGDLS and CDR2 is YYNGEE in the germline V gene. V gave up 0 bases and J gave up 1 base; unmatched junction bases: 7. The CDR3 loop reads CASSVGTGGMVTNEKLFF. As DNA, the CDR3 is TGTGCCAGCAGCGTAGGAACAGGGGGCATGGTAACTAATGAAAAACTGTTTTTT.

In nucleotides, the CDR3 is TGTGCCAGCGGGTTTCTAGGGGGCGCGGATGAAAAACTGTTTTTT. Translation: CASGFLGGADEKLFF. The V and J genes are TRBV6-6 and TRBJ1-4, with 7 bases fitting TRBD1. The CDR3 is 15 amino acids. The V gene end was trimmed by 8 bases and the J gene end by 6 bases; junction bases not matched to a gene: 12. Germline CDR1 is MNHNY and CDR2 is SVGAGI (reference sequence).

V is TRBV9 and J is TRBJ2-7, with 9 bases lining up with TRBD2. The junction had 7 bases not matched to a gene; V was cut back by 4 bases and J by 2 bases. The CDR3 sequence is 15 residues long. The germline CDR1 and CDR2 sequences are SGDLS and YYNGEE. The chain's CDR3 is CASSQAGGPTYEQYF. The CDR3 nucleotides are TGTGCCAGCAGCCAAGCGGGGGGCCCCACCTACGAGCAGTACTTC.

The chain links TRBV11-2 to TRBJ1-2; D possibly corresponds to TRBD1 (5 bases). This CDR3 is 15 amino acids long. Between the trimmed V and J ends, which lost 0 bases and 5 bases, there was a span of 13 bases. From germline, CDR1 is SGHAT and CDR2 FQNNGV. In DNA form, the CDR3 reads TGTGCCAGCAGCTTAGATCTGGGCAGGGTATATGGCTACACCTTC. This encodes CASSLDLGRVYGYTF. Together with reference TRBV11-2 and TRBJ1-2, the CDR3 gives the full variable domain: EAGVAQSPRYKIIEKRQSVAFWCNPISGHATLYWYQQILGQGPKLLIQFQNNGVVDDSQLPKDRFSAERLKGVDSTLKIQPAKLEDSAVYLCASSLDLGRVYGYTFGSGTRLTVV.

The rearrangement links TRBV5-1 to TRBJ1-2; 11 bases fit TRBD1. This CDR3 has 16 residues. Germline V gene lookup returns CDR1 SGHRS and CDR2 YFSETQ. V gave up 0 bases and J gave up 7 bases; unmatched junction bases: 8. The DNA of the CDR3 is TGCGCCAGCAGCTTGGATGGGGGACAGGGGGATCGTGGCTACACCTTC. Its translation is CASSLDGGQGDRGYTF. Together with reference TRBV5-1 and TRBJ1-2, the CDR3 gives the full variable domain: KAGVTQTPRYLIKTRGQQVTLSCSPISGHRSVSWYQQTPGQGLQFLFEYFSETQRNKGNFPGRFSGRQFSNSRSEMNVSTLELGDSALYLCASSLDGGQGDRGYTFGSGTRLTVV.

The J gene is TRBJ2-5, the V gene TRBV27, with 7 bases matching TRBD2. From germline, CDR1 is MNHEY and CDR2 SMNVEV (reference sequence). Unmatched junction bases numbered 9, after V lost 2 bases and J lost 3 bases. This CDR3 region has 16 residues. Here the CDR3 DNA reads TGTGCCAGCAGTTTAGAGGGAGCGGGGTGGAAAGAGACCCAGTACTTC. Its protein is CASSLEGAGWKETQYF.